The 18 T cell receptor beta chains below come from one sample, sequenced in a study of chemoradiotherapy in HPV16-positive cancers. Clones were sequenced by immunoSEQ multiplex PCR, and TCRdb holds only the in-frame ones, with some missing. Seen here are roughly 11,000 clones, around 78% observed once, and the top ten hold under 2.5%. The specimen was taken from a patient who underwent chemoradiotherapy. These receptor sequences come from a human donor with HPV-associated anogenital cancer.

This clone has a single count. The chain combines TRBV5-1 with TRBJ1-3; weak D call: TRBD1 (5 bases). Germline V gene sequence: CDR1 SGHRS, CDR2 YFSETQ. The CDR3 is 17 residues long. The ends were cut back, 4 bases at V and 0 bases at J, with 17 bases in the middle. The chain's CDR3 is CASSPPGRASSGNTIYF. The CDR3 DNA follows: TGCGCCAGCAGCCCCCCGGGACGCGCGAGCTCTGGAAACACCATATATTTT.

The count of this clone is one. At one of its ends the junction is not consistent with the germline gene, which may arise from a read error. The CDR3 here is CASSSRDGFPNF. The CDR3 DNA reads as TGTGCCAGCAGTTCCCGGGACGGATTCCCTAACTTC. This chain joins TRBV5-4 and TRBJ2-4; D may be TRBD1 or TRBD2 (5 bases each). The CDR3 consists of 12 residues. Germline lookup yields CDR1 SGHNT and CDR2 YYREEE (reference sequence).

The chain is built from TRBV4-3 and TRBJ2-1, with TRBD1 as a possible D gene (5 bases). V was clipped by 4 bases and J by 8 bases, with 6 bases between them. Germline CDR1 and CDR2: LGHNA and YSLEER. The CDR3 totals 11 residues. The CDR3, as DNA: TGCGCCAGCAGCCGGGGCTATGAGCAGTTCTTC. Its translation is CASSRGYEQFF.

This chain joins TRBV6-4 and TRBJ2-2, with 11 bases that match TRBD1. Germline lookup yields CDR1 MRHNA and CDR2 SNTAGT. V was clipped by 2 bases and J by 4 bases; unmatched bases: 0. This CDR3 comprises 15 residues. The CDR3 here is CASSDGTGGTGELFF. The CDR3 nucleotides are TGTGCCAGCAGTGACGGGACAGGGGGCACCGGGGAGCTGTTTTTT.

The chain joins TRBV4-2 to TRBJ2-2; 13 nucleotides match TRBD2. V shed 2 bases, J shed 6 bases, and the junction held 0 bases outside the gene matches. The CDR3 has 15 residues. CDR1 is LGHNA, CDR2 YNFKEQ, per germline. The chain's CDR3 is CASSQTSGGAGELFF. DNA for the CDR3: TGTGCCAGCAGCCAAACTAGCGGGGGGGCCGGGGAGCTGTTTTTT.

The chain combines TRBV7-3 with TRBJ2-1; 12 nucleotides match TRBD2. Looked up from germline, CDR1 is SGHTA and CDR2 is FQGTGA. The CDR3 sequence is 13 residues long. J was trimmed by 8 bases and V by 4 bases; bases with no gene match: 0. The CDR3 protein is CASSWTSGDEQFF. The CDR3, as DNA: TGTGCCAGCAGCTGGACTAGCGGGGATGAGCAGTTCTTC.

V is TRBV19 and J is TRBJ1-3; TRBD1 matches 9 bases. This CDR3 is built from 13 residues. The ends lost 6 bases at V and 7 bases at J; junction bases unmatched: 4. Germline CDR1 reads LNHDA; CDR2 reads SQIVND (reference sequence). This chain's CDR3 is CASSRDRVNTIYF. As DNA, the CDR3 is TGTGCCAGTAGCCGGGACAGGGTGAACACCATATATTTT.

In this sample, this clone turned up a few times. The chain links TRBV5-1 to TRBJ1-1, with 9 positions matching TRBD1. In germline, CDR1 is SGHRS, CDR2 YFSETQ. V lost 1 base, J lost 4 bases, and 5 bases stayed unmatched. The CDR3 is 15 amino acids. CDR3 loop: CASSLIGTGTTEAFF. The CDR3 DNA reads as TGCGCCAGCAGCTTGATTGGGACAGGGACCACTGAAGCTTTCTTT.

V usage is TRBV11-2 and J usage is TRBJ2-3; D unclear. This CDR3 has 14 residues. Germline values: CDR1 SGHAT, CDR2 FQNNGV. Trimming cost V 3 bases and J 0 bases, with 7 bases left between them. The CDR3 is CASSFSRSTDTQYF. The CDR3 coding sequence is TGTGCCAGCAGCTTTAGCCGGAGCACAGATACGCAGTATTTT.

The chain links TRBV6-5 to TRBJ1-4, with D possibly matching TRBD1 (6 bases). Deletions cut 8 bases from V and 4 bases from J, with 14 bases between. The CDR3 has 14 amino acids. CDR1 is MNHEY, CDR2 SVGAGI, per germline. The DNA for the CDR3 is TGTGCCAGCTCAACGGGACAACTTAATGAAAAACTGTTTTTT. Encoded protein: CASSTGQLNEKLFF.

V and J are TRBV7-9 and TRBJ1-3; TRBD1 agrees at 7 bases. Germline CDR1 is SEHNR and CDR2 is FQNEAQ (reference sequence). The length of the CDR3 is 16 residues. The trim removed 5 bases at V and 0 bases at J, leaving 7 bases unmatched. CDR3 nucleotides: TGTGCCAGCAGCCCTACGACAGGGAACTCTGGAAACACCATATATTTT. Amino acids: CASSPTTGNSGNTIYF.

The chain is built from TRBV12-5 and TRBJ2-3; D ambiguous. Germline-derived CDR1 and CDR2 are LGHNT and FRNRAP. The CDR3 spans 15 residues. Trimming cost V 1 base and J 3 bases, with 11 bases left between them. CDR3 region: CASGLGSDVTDTQYF. CDR3 sequence (DNA): TGTGCTAGTGGTTTGGGGTCAGACGTTACAGATACGCAGTATTTT.

This clone was seen more than once but under ten times. The chain carries TRBV2 and TRBJ2-1, with 9 bases identical to TRBD2. Germline V gives CDR1 SNHLY, CDR2 FYNNEI. The J segment lost 5 bases and the V segment lost 6 bases, leaving 8 bases of the junction unmatched. There are 15 residues in the CDR3. The CDR3 DNA reads TGTGCCAGCAGGGGCGGGCCTAGCGGGGACAATGAGCAGTTCTTC. Translated: CASRGGPSGDNEQFF.

The rearrangement links TRBV5-6 to TRBJ2-7; tentative D call: TRBD2 (5 bases). Germline V gene data show CDR1 as SGHDT and CDR2 as YYEEEE. Trimming pared 4 bases from V and 6 bases from J, leaving 14 bases between. CDR3 length: 13 amino acids. The CDR3, as DNA: TGTGCCAGCAGCCCGTCCCCAAGCGGCGAGCAGTACTTC. Amino acid sequence: CASSPSPSGEQYF.

V is TRBV7-9 and J is TRBJ1-1, with a weak D call TRBD1 (6 bases). The V end was cut by 5 bases, the J end by 10 bases, with 20 bases between. CDR1 is SEHNR, CDR2 FQNEAQ, per germline (reference sequence). The CDR3 contains 14 residues. CDR3: CASSRGDVGFGAFF. The CDR3 DNA reads TGTGCCAGCAGCAGGGGGGACGTAGGATTTGGAGCTTTCTTT.

The chain is built from TRBV5-4 and TRBJ1-1; D is unresolved. Germline lookup yields CDR1 SGHNT and CDR2 YYREEE (reference sequence). Trimming removed 0 bases at V and 1 base at J, with 4 bases between. This CDR3 region has 13 residues. The CDR3 DNA sequence: TGTGCCAGCAGCTTGGGTTCGAACACTGAAGCTTTCTTT. It codes for CASSLGSNTEAFF.

The chain joins TRBV30 to TRBJ2-3; D is undetermined. The V gene lost 4 bases and the J gene lost 0 bases, with 8 bases spanning the gap. The germline V gene encodes CDR1 GTSNPN and CDR2 SVGIG (reference sequence). This CDR3 is 13 amino acids long. The CDR3 loop is CAWMGSSTDTQYF. As DNA, the CDR3 is TGTGCCTGGATGGGAAGCAGCACAGATACGCAGTATTTT.

The chain links TRBV9 to TRBJ1-6; no reliable D call. The germline gives CDR1 SGDLS, CDR2 YYNGEE. The CDR3 has 16 amino acids. V was clipped by 4 bases and J by 7 bases, with 18 bases between them. The CDR3 region has the DNA TGTGCCAGCAGCCCTGCCTCAGCGGGAGCCAATTCACCCCTCCACTTT. It is translated as CASSPASAGANSPLHF.